This is a list of T cell receptor beta chains from one sample in a study of blood T cells in healthy people across ages. TCRdb recomputed calls from the 5' RACE reads with MiXCR, one row per CDR3 protein. The data contain about 780,000 distinct CDR3 sequences, under 30% of them singletons. A further study also used this sample, focusing on T cells of mothers and their children.

Sequencing was done on a sample of blood. These receptors were taken from a boy aged 5-17 years in good health. The CDR3 runs from the conserved cysteine through the conserved F or W.

>TRBV21-1
CAGSKRGTGNTGELFF
>TRBV20-1
CSAPSGGRNIQYF
>TRBV7-6
CASSKRGPETQYF
>TRBV10-3
CAISEFRTGTQETQYF
>TRBV7-9
CASSLGTGPWIEKLFF
>TRBV13
CASRRGGGRRYNEQFF
>TRBV20-1
CSARVGDEYF
>TRBV7-9
CASSLLQGARETQYF
>TRBV7-3
CASSPIGYLFYEQYF
>TRBV5-1
CASSLSPAAYLSYNEQFF
>TRBV28
CASSFIQGRDTQYF
>TRBV29-1
CSVAAGALGYTF
>TRBV7-3
CASSPTHRGEAFF
>TRBV12-3/TRBV12-4
CASSFGTGTTNEKLFF
>TRBV11-2
CAGSLRPTNEKLFF
>TRBV4-1
CASSQEPSGGASETQYF
>TRBV6-1
CASSWDGSYEQYF
>TRBV10-3
CAISTQGRTDTQYF
>TRBV29-1
CSAVPGETQYF
>TRBV6-5
CASSKQGVGTEAFF
>TRBV4-1
CASSQETRDVYSPLHF
>TRBV9
CASSYRDTNYEQYF
>TRBV9
CASSGNRGGYTNEQFF
>TRBV29-1
CSVELLDRGVIYEQYF
>TRBV12-3/TRBV12-4
CASSFSDNEQFF
>TRBV20-1
CSARTGYENIQYF
>TRBV10-2
CASSAVPEGEQYF
>TRBV12-3/TRBV12-4
CASTLDRVGQLFF
>TRBV7-9
CASTRTGGTEAFF
>TRBV6-5
CASSYGDGTEAFF
>TRBV4-1
CASSLHRPLSSYNSPLHF
>TRBV5-5
CASSPRQGWDSPLHF
>TRBV5-1
CASSFQSSNRDEQYF
>TRBV6-5
CASSYSKRGGPSTDTQYF
>TRBV7-7
CASSSQIGGEQYF
>TRBV28
CASSWEPDSGGAGELFF
>TRBV5-1
CASSFYEIETQYF
>TRBV6-6
CASSYRAEGTRNEQFF
>TRBV7-6
CASSLEPGASGYTF
>TRBV18
CASSPRSAGELETQYF
>TRBV6-5
CASSNGVYHNEQFF
>TRBV12-3/TRBV12-4
CASSWGQGSEKLFF